Shown below are 20 T cell receptor beta chains from a single sample sequenced in a study of long-term antiretroviral therapy in people with HIV. The libraries were made with immunoSEQ v3.0 at survey level. Only in-frame clones appear in the TCRdb table, and some are missing; sequencing was by immunoSEQ multiplex PCR. The table lists approximately 33,000 clones, 80% to 90% of them singletons. The input for sequencing was unsorted PBMCs, taken 0.8 years before starting antiretroviral therapy. These receptors were taken from a man aged 18 to 29 with HIV.

The chain has TRBV15 and TRBJ1-1; TRBD1 is a possible D gene (6 bases). Germline assignment: CDR1 LNHNV and CDR2 YYDKDF (reference sequence). The CDR3 totals 16 residues. V was cut by 0 bases and J by 5 bases, with 16 bases left in between. The DNA for the CDR3 is TGTGCCACCAGCAGAGAGGACAGTGAAGAAGAGACTGAAGCTTTCTTT. This codes for CATSREDSEEETEAFF. Full variable domain (remainder filled in from reference TRBV15 and TRBJ1-1): DAMVIQNPRYQVTQFGKPVTLSCSQTLNHNVMYWYQQKSSQAPKLLFHYYDKDFNNEADTPDNFQSRRPNTSFCFLDIRSPGLGDTAMYLCATSREDSEEETEAFFGQGTRLTVV.

The chain joins TRBV7-2 to TRBJ2-5, with D unclear. Germline CDR1 reads SGHTA; CDR2 reads FQGNSA. This CDR3 comprises 12 residues. V was shortened by 0 bases and J by 6 bases, with 5 bases between the two germline ends. In DNA, the CDR3 is TGTGCCAGCAGCTTAGCGAGTCAGACCCAGTACTTC. Translating gives CASSLASQTQYF.

The chain is built from TRBV5-1 and TRBJ1-5; no clear D gene. Germline CDR1 reads SGHRS; CDR2 reads YFSETQ. This CDR3 contains 13 residues. Trimming shortened V by 0 bases and J by 5 bases, and 6 bases separated the two germline ends. The CDR3 protein is CASSLDSDQPQHF. In nucleotides, the CDR3 is TGCGCCAGCAGCTTGGACTCGGATCAGCCCCAGCATTTT.

Points on this clone: One end of the junction varies from germline; a read error may be responsible. This sequence joins TRBV18 and TRBJ1-5, with D uncertain. Germline V gene lookup returns CDR1 KGHSH and CDR2 LQKENI. This CDR3 comprises 13 residues. The CDR3 reads CASSRVPNEPQHF. The CDR3 DNA reads as TGTGCCAGCTCAAGGGTCCCCAATGAGCCCCAGCATTTT.

The gene calls are TRBV15 and TRBJ2-7; no clear D. Germline values: CDR1 LNHNV, CDR2 YYDKDF (reference sequence). The V and J ends lost 0 bases and 3 bases respectively, with 12 bases between them. The CDR3 extends over 15 amino acids. Written as DNA, the CDR3 is TGTGCCACCAGCAGAGATCTCGGGTCAGGCTACGAGCAGTACTTC. This sequence encodes CATSRDLGSGYEQYF.

V gene TRBV6-1 combines with J gene TRBJ2-5; perhaps TRBD2 as D (6 bases). Trimming shortened V by 7 bases and J by 2 bases, and 14 bases separated the two germline ends. This CDR3 spans 14 amino acids. CDR1 MNHNS and CDR2 SASEGT come from the germline V gene. The CDR3 loop reads CASNTGLFQETQYF. The CDR3 DNA follows: TGTGCCAGCAACACGGGACTTTTTCAAGAGACCCAGTACTTC.

This clone has only a few counts. The J gene is TRBJ2-7, the V gene TRBV21-1; the D segment call TRBD1 is taken from the table without a DNA check. TRBV21-1 is labeled a pseudogene. The CDR3 totals 17 residues. The CDR3 region is CASSKGGTGPKLFEQYF. In DNA form, the CDR3 reads TGTGCCAGCAGCAAAGGAGGTACAGGGCCGAAGTTATTCGAGCAGTACTTC.

This rearrangement joins TRBV5-1 to TRBJ1-6, with D unclear. The germline V gene encodes CDR1 SGHRS and CDR2 YFSETQ. There are 16 residues in the CDR3. V lost 4 bases, J lost 5 bases, and 16 bases lay in between. In nucleotides, the CDR3 is TGCGCCAGCAGCAGGAGGTCCGGCGGGGATAATTCACCCCTCCACTTT. Translation gives CASSRRSGGDNSPLHF.

The chain combines TRBV27 with TRBJ1-6; 8 nucleotides line up with TRBD1. With V trimmed by 3 bases and J by 7 bases, 2 bases remained unmatched. This CDR3 spans 14 amino acids. CDR1 and CDR2 from the germline V gene are MNHEY and SMNVEV (reference sequence). The CDR3 region has the DNA TGTGCCAGCAGTTTGGCAGGGGGCAATTCACCCCTCCACTTT. Its translation: CASSLAGGNSPLHF.

This clone was picked up one time. The chain has TRBV11-2 and TRBJ2-1, with 7 bases lining up with TRBD2. CDR1 is SGHAT and CDR2 is FQNNGV in the germline V gene. Unmatched junction bases numbered 7, after V lost 1 base and J lost 1 base. The CDR3 consists of 17 residues. The CDR3 here is CASSLGPSGTSYNEQFF. In DNA form, the CDR3 reads TGTGCCAGCAGCTTAGGTCCCAGCGGGACTTCCTACAATGAGCAGTTCTTC.

This clone was seen a handful of times. The chain carries TRBV4-3 and TRBJ1-5; perhaps TRBD1 as D (5 bases). This CDR3 comprises 14 residues. Deletions cut 3 bases from V and 5 bases from J, with 11 bases between. Per the germline V gene, CDR1 is LGHNA and CDR2 is YSLEER. CDR3 nucleotide sequence: TGCGCCAGCAGCCACACGGCGGGGGATCAGCCCCAGCATTTT. Its translation: CASSHTAGDQPQHF.

The genes are TRBV9 and TRBJ2-7, with 8 bases aligning to TRBD1. The CDR3 has 14 residues. J gave up 6 bases and V 4 bases, and 9 bases lay outside the gene matches. Per the germline V gene, CDR1 is SGDLS and CDR2 is YYNGEE. This chain's CDR3 is CASSSRTGITEQYF. The CDR3 nucleotides are TGTGCCAGCAGCTCCCGGACAGGGATAACCGAGCAGTACTTC.

The V and J genes are TRBV29-1 and TRBJ1-1; D might be TRBD1 (5 bases). The CDR3 totals 12 residues. Germline loops: CDR1 SQVTM, CDR2 ANQGSEA. Deletions cut 7 bases from V and 0 bases from J, with 9 bases between. CDR3 DNA sequence: TGCAGCGGACAGCTATTGAACACTGAAGCTTTCTTT. This codes for CSGQLLNTEAFF.

The rearrangement uses TRBV7-8 and TRBJ2-7; no reliable D call. Trimming shortened V by 1 base and J by 6 bases, and 16 bases separated the two germline ends. The CDR3 spans 15 residues. Per germline, CDR1 SGHVS and CDR2 FQNEAQ. The CDR3 region is CASSLGVIGPTEQYF. The CDR3 coding sequence is TGTGCCAGCAGCTTAGGGGTCATAGGGCCCACCGAGCAGTACTTC.

This chain joins TRBV10-3 and TRBJ2-3; TRBD2 is a possible D gene (6 bases). V lost 4 bases and J 8 bases, leaving 10 bases between the germline ends. The CDR3 has 12 residues. Germline-derived CDR1 and CDR2 are ENHRY and SYGVKD. As DNA, the CDR3 is TGTGCCATCAGTGGGGGTAGCGGTACGCAGTATTTT. It is translated as CAISGGSGTQYF.

V and J are TRBV18 and TRBJ2-5, with TRBD1 as a possible D gene (5 bases). This CDR3 spans 13 amino acids. V lost 2 bases to trimming and J lost 4 bases, with 8 bases between them. Per germline, CDR1 KGHSH and CDR2 LQKENI. The CDR3 sequence: CASSPGQGETQYF. The CDR3 bases are TGTGCCAGCTCACCAGGGCAGGGAGAGACCCAGTACTTC. Complete variable domain (other parts from reference TRBV18 and TRBJ2-5): NAGVMQNPRHLVRRRGQEARLRCSPMKGHSHVYWYRQLPEEGLKFMVYLQKENIIDESGMPKERFSAEFPKEGPSILRIQQVVRGDSAAYFCASSPGQGETQYFGPGTRLLVL.

The gene calls are TRBV5-4 and TRBJ2-3, with 12 bases lining up with TRBD2. The V and J ends lost 4 bases and 5 bases, in that order; junction bases with no gene match: 11. Germline V gene lookup returns CDR1 SGHNT and CDR2 YYREEE (reference sequence). This CDR3 region has 17 residues. The CDR3 region is CASSPRLAGAREDTQYF. As DNA, the CDR3 is TGTGCCAGCAGCCCCAGACTAGCGGGGGCAAGGGAAGATACGCAGTATTTT.

J is TRBJ1-2 and V is TRBV14, with unresolved D. The CDR3 extends over 13 amino acids. Germline CDR1 reads SGHDN; CDR2 reads FVKESK. Trimming took off 4 bases at V and 8 bases at J, with 14 bases between the two ends. CDR3 in amino acids: CASSPGPSWGYTF. The CDR3 DNA follows: TGTGCCAGCAGCCCCGGTCCTTCGTGGGGCTACACCTTC.

This chain joins TRBV9 and TRBJ2-1, with 9 bases lining up with TRBD2. V dropped 0 bases and J dropped 9; count of bases not matched to a gene: 7. The CDR3 has 15 amino acids. Germline assignment: CDR1 SGDLS and CDR2 YYNGEE. CDR3 nucleotides: TGTGCCAGCAGCGTAGGAGCTAGCGGGGTCGGTGAGCAGTTCTTC. Protein: CASSVGASGVGEQFF.

J is TRBJ2-5 and V is TRBV13, with TRBD2 matching 11 bases. CDR3 length equals 16 residues. CDR1 and CDR2 from the germline V gene are PRHDT and FYEKMQ (reference sequence). J lost 2 bases, V lost 5 bases, and 7 bases had no gene match. The CDR3 bases are TGTGCCAGCAGCCCCCGACTAGCGGGGTTACAAGAGACCCAGTACTTC. This gives the protein CASSPRLAGLQETQYF.